The 27 T cell receptor beta chains in this list originate from one sample, sequenced in a study of blood T cell repertoires in COVID-19. Method: immunoSEQ multiplex PCR; TCRdb's copy keeps in-frame clones and lacks some. The top ten clones hold roughly 2.5% of a sample with about 74,000 clones, roughly 84% of them seen once. What was sequenced was peripheral blood. The receptors here all came from a man in his 70s with active or convalescent COVID-19.

The chain employs TRBV3-1 (or the pseudogene TRBV3-2) and TRBJ2-5; D unclear. The CDR3 covers 12 residues. The V gene lost 1 base and the J gene lost 5 bases, with 5 bases spanning the gap. Germline V gives CDR1 LGHDT, CDR2 YNNKEL (reference sequence). DNA for the CDR3: TGTGCCAGCAGCCAAGGAGGCGAGACCCAGTACTTC. Amino acids: CASSQGGETQYF.

This rearrangement joins TRBV2 to TRBJ1-1; 9 bases line up with TRBD1. Germline CDR1 and CDR2: SNHLY and FYNNEI. CDR3 length: 18 residues. V gave up 6 bases and J gave up 0 bases; unmatched junction bases: 14. CDR3 region: CASRYGQGFLGMNTEAFF. The CDR3 region has the DNA TGTGCCAGCAGATATGGACAGGGGTTCCTTGGAATGAACACTGAAGCTTTCTTT.

The table lists this clone with a few counts. The chain couples TRBV19 to TRBJ2-7, with TRBD2 matching 15 bases. The CDR3 covers 18 residues. Unmatched junction bases numbered 7, after V lost 1 base and J lost 3 bases. Germline V gene lookup returns CDR1 LNHDA and CDR2 SQIVND (reference sequence). The CDR3 is CASSIVGLAGGPVYEQYF. The CDR3 bases are TGTGCCAGTAGTATAGTCGGACTAGCGGGAGGGCCGGTCTACGAGCAGTACTTC.

This clone has only one observation. The chain uses TRBV11-3 and TRBJ2-1; TRBD2 agrees at 14 bases. V shed 4 bases and J 1 base; nucleotides not matched to a gene: 3. Germline V lookup: CDR1 SGHNT, CDR2 YENEEA. The CDR3 is 17 amino acids. The CDR3 DNA is TGTGCCAGCAGCTCTGGACTAGCGGGGGGATCCTACAATGAGCAGTTCTTC. Amino acids: CASSSGLAGGSYNEQFF.

The genes are TRBV28 and TRBJ2-5; 12 bases are shared with TRBD2. V lost 3 bases and J lost 5; bases outside the gene matches: 16. Germline V gene sequence: CDR1 MDHEN, CDR2 SYDVKM. The CDR3 has 19 amino acids. The CDR3 nucleotides are TGTGCCAGCAGTTTCCACCTAGGACTAGCGGGACGGCGGGAGGAGACCCAGTACTTC. Translation gives CASSFHLGLAGRREETQYF.

The genes are TRBV11-3 and TRBJ1-6; D remains ambiguous. V lost 0 bases, J lost 12 bases, and 9 bases lay in between. This CDR3 comprises 13 residues. The germline V gene has CDR1 SGHNT and CDR2 YENEEA. The DNA for the CDR3 is TGTGCCAGCAGCTTAGATCGGGAAGGACCCCTCCACTTT. It yields the protein CASSLDREGPLHF. Full variable domain (missing parts from reference TRBV11-3 and TRBJ1-6): EAGVVQSPRYKIIEKKQPVAFWCNPISGHNTLYWYLQNLGQGPELLIRYENEEAVDDSQLPKDRFSAERLKGVDSTLKIQPAELGDSAVYLCASSLDREGPLHFGNGTRLTVT.

The chain links TRBV5-1 to TRBJ2-1, with D tentatively TRBD1 (6 bases). The CDR3 covers 16 residues. Germline V lookup: CDR1 SGHRS, CDR2 YFSETQ. Trimming took 4 bases from V and 2 from J, leaving 16 bases between them. The CDR3 DNA follows: TGCGCCAGCAGCGCACAGACAGGAATGACCTACAATGAGCAGTTCTTC. Its translation is CASSAQTGMTYNEQFF.

This clone came up once. The CDR3 reads CASSSRGRVLYGYTF. The CDR3 coding sequence is TGTGCCAGCAGTTCCCGAGGCAGGGTATTGTATGGCTACACCTTC. This chain joins TRBV27 and TRBJ1-2, with D possibly matching TRBD1 (5 bases). CDR1 is MNHEY, CDR2 SMNVEV, per germline (reference sequence). The CDR3 is 15 residues long. V was shortened by 4 bases and J by 5 bases, with 17 bases between the two germline ends.

The rearrangement uses TRBV19 and TRBJ2-1; tentative D call: TRBD2 (5 bases). Germline loops: CDR1 LNHDA, CDR2 SQIVND (reference sequence). This CDR3 contains 15 residues. Trimming stripped 2 bases from V and 12 bases from J, with 20 bases between. DNA of the CDR3: TGTGCCAGTAGTATATCTCCGGGAAACGATCGATGGCAGTTCTTC. This translates into CASSISPGNDRWQFF.

The chain uses TRBV4-2 and TRBJ1-2, with D perhaps matching TRBD1 (6 bases). The CDR3 runs 16 residues. The V gene lost 0 bases and the J gene lost 4 bases, with 15 bases spanning the gap. Germline assignment: CDR1 LGHNA and CDR2 YNFKEQ. CDR3 amino acids: CASSQDPTGRGYGYTF. The DNA of the CDR3 is TGTGCCAGCAGCCAAGATCCTACAGGGAGAGGCTATGGCTACACCTTC.

The DNA of the CDR3 is TGTGCCAGCCTTCGAGGGACTGAAGCTTTCTTT. It specifies CASLRGTEAFF. This chain connects TRBV6-5 to TRBJ1-1, with no clear D. The germline V gene encodes CDR1 MNHEY and CDR2 SVGAGI. Trimming left V 8 bases short and J 5 bases short, with 9 bases between. This CDR3 is 11 amino acids long.

This clone was seen once. The chain uses TRBV6-6 and TRBJ2-1; tentative D call: TRBD2 (6 bases). CDR1 is MNHNY, CDR2 SVGAGI, per germline (reference sequence). CDR3 length equals 13 residues. Deletions cut 11 bases from V and 2 bases from J, with 13 bases between. The DNA for the CDR3 is TGTGCCGCGGGGCTACCACCCTACAATGAGCAGTTCTTC. It is translated as CAAGLPPYNEQFF.

The chain joins TRBV4-1 to TRBJ2-1; 11 bases match TRBD2. Germline-derived CDR1 and CDR2 are MGHRA and YSYEKL. V dropped 2 bases and J dropped 0; count of bases not matched to a gene: 0. CDR3 length: 16 amino acids. DNA of the CDR3: TGCGCCAGCAGCCAACTAGCGGGGGGCTCCTACAATGAGCAGTTCTTC. Protein: CASSQLAGGSYNEQFF.

J is TRBJ1-2 and V is TRBV19; weak D call: TRBD1 (5 bases). Germline V gives CDR1 LNHDA, CDR2 SQIVND (reference sequence). CDR3 length equals 12 residues. Between the trimmed V and J ends, which lost 4 bases and 4 bases, there was a span of 7 bases. The CDR3 loop reads CASSTTAYGYTF. The CDR3 DNA follows: TGTGCCAGTAGTACGACAGCCTATGGCTACACCTTC.

The rearrangement joins TRBV3-1 (or the pseudogene TRBV3-2) to TRBJ2-1; 8 bases are a match to TRBD2. Germline V gene data show CDR1 as LGHDT and CDR2 as YNNKEL (reference sequence). This CDR3 is 14 amino acids long. V lost 1 base to trimming and J lost 9 bases; unmatched junction nucleotides: 5. The DNA of the CDR3 is TGTGCCAGCAGCCAAGGGACTAGCCCGGTTGAGCAGTTCTTC. Amino acid sequence: CASSQGTSPVEQFF.

This sequence joins TRBV30 and TRBJ2-3; tentative D call: TRBD1 (6 bases). Trimming cost V 0 bases and J 5 bases, with 9 bases left between them. Germline V gene lookup returns CDR1 GTSNPN and CDR2 SVGIG (reference sequence). This CDR3 has 13 amino acids. The CDR3 DNA reads TGTGCCTGGAGTGTAACAGGGCGAGATACGCAGTATTTT. Translating it yields CAWSVTGRDTQYF.

This clone was recorded once. V is TRBV27 and J is TRBJ1-1; possible D gene TRBD1, 6 bases. V lost 3 bases and J 8 bases, leaving 16 bases between the germline ends. This CDR3 comprises 14 residues. Germline V gives CDR1 MNHEY, CDR2 SMNVEV (reference sequence). The CDR3 loop is CASSFLTRTEEAFF. The CDR3 region has the DNA TGTGCCAGCAGTTTCTTAACCCGGACAGAGGAAGCTTTCTTT.

This clone was recorded once. The genes are TRBV15 and TRBJ1-3; D is unresolved. Germline CDR1 and CDR2: LNHNV and YYDKDF (reference sequence). The V end lost 0 bases, the J end lost 0 bases, and 6 bases lay between the germline ends. This CDR3 is 15 amino acids long. CDR3 DNA sequence: TGTGCCACCAGCAGAGATGCGGGCTCTGGAAACACCATATATTTT. It yields the protein CATSRDAGSGNTIYF.

In its sample, this clone was seen once. The chain couples TRBV10-1 to TRBJ1-1; tentative D call: TRBD1 (6 bases). The CDR3 runs 15 residues. Germline loops: CDR1 WNHNN, CDR2 SYGVQD (reference sequence). V lost 0 bases to trimming and J lost 4 bases, with 12 bases between them. This CDR3 is CASSESAGVGTEAFF. The CDR3 region has the DNA TGCGCCAGCAGTGAGTCCGCAGGGGTGGGCACTGAAGCTTTCTTT.

In its sample, this clone was seen a few times. The CDR3 DNA follows: TGTGCCAGCAGACCAATCGGGGGGACGGGAAACTACGAGCAGTACTTC. This gives the protein CASRPIGGTGNYEQYF. V and J are TRBV28 and TRBJ2-7; the match to TRBD2 covers 7 bases. The CDR3 is made up of 16 amino acids. The trim removed 6 bases at V and 3 bases at J, leaving 14 bases unmatched. Germline lookup yields CDR1 MDHEN and CDR2 SYDVKM. Full variable domain (remainder filled in from reference TRBV28 and TRBJ2-7): DVKVTQSSRYLVKRTGEKVFLECVQDMDHENMFWYRQDPGLGLRLIYFSYDVKMKEKGDIPEGYSVSREKKERFSLILESASTNQTSMYLCASRPIGGTGNYEQYFGPGTRLTVT.

The rearrangement joins TRBV7-9 to TRBJ1-1, with D hard to call. CDR3 length: 14 residues. CDR1 SEHNR and CDR2 FQNEAQ come from the germline V gene (reference sequence). The V gene lost 3 bases and the J gene lost 0 bases, with 8 bases spanning the gap. In DNA form, the CDR3 reads TGTGCCAGCAGCTTCCTTAACATGAACACTGAAGCTTTCTTT. It specifies CASSFLNMNTEAFF. Full variable domain (remainder filled in from reference TRBV7-9 and TRBJ1-1): DTGVSQNPRHKITKRGQNVTFRCDPISEHNRLYWYRQTLGQGPEFLTYFQNEAQLEKSRLLSDRFSAERPKGSFSTLEIQRTEQGDSAMYLCASSFLNMNTEAFFGQGTRLTVV.

V is TRBV29-1 and J is TRBJ1-1; 8 bases fit TRBD1. This CDR3 region has 14 residues. The V gene's germline CDR1 is SQVTM and CDR2 ANQGSEA. V shed 5 bases and J 0 bases; nucleotides not matched to a gene: 5. The CDR3 nucleotides are TGCAGCGTTTACAGGGGGATGGTGAACACTGAAGCTTTCTTT. It is translated as CSVYRGMVNTEAFF. The full variable domain, rest sourced from reference TRBV29-1 and TRBJ1-1, is SAVISQKPSRDICQRGTSLTIQCQVDSQVTMMFWYRQQPGQSLTLIATANQGSEATYESGFVIDKFPISRPNLTFSTLTVSNMSPEDSSIYLCSVYRGMVNTEAFFGQGTRLTVV.

This clone was observed once. The chain carries TRBV7-2 and TRBJ1-2, with TRBD1 matching over 9 bases. The CDR3 spans 16 residues. The V gene's germline CDR1 is SGHTA and CDR2 FQGNSA. V shed 0 bases and J 2 bases; nucleotides not matched to a gene: 4. The CDR3 sequence: CASSLATGQGNYGYTF. CDR3 DNA sequence: TGTGCCAGCAGCTTAGCGACGGGACAGGGAAACTATGGCTACACCTTC. Combining the CDR3 with reference TRBV7-2 and TRBJ1-2 gives the whole variable domain GAGVSQSPSNKVTEKGKDVELRCDPISGHTALYWYRQSLGQGLEFLIYFQGNSAPDKSGLPSDRFSAERTGGSVSTLTIQRTQQEDSAVYLCASSLATGQGNYGYTFGSGTRLTVV.

The chain is built from TRBV7-2 and TRBJ2-7; D is possibly TRBD1 (5 bases). Germline loops: CDR1 SGHTA, CDR2 FQGNSA. The CDR3 loop spans 14 amino acids. Trimming shortened V by 8 bases and J by 2 bases, and 16 bases separated the two germline ends. The CDR3 DNA sequence: TGTGCCAGCCTCCCGAGGCAGGGCCCCTACGAGCAGTACTTC. It codes for CASLPRQGPYEQYF. Full variable domain (rest looked up from reference TRBV7-2 and TRBJ2-7): GAGVSQSPSNKVTEKGKDVELRCDPISGHTALYWYRQSLGQGLEFLIYFQGNSAPDKSGLPSDRFSAERTGGSVSTLTIQRTQQEDSAVYLCASLPRQGPYEQYFGPGTRLTVT.

The chain combines TRBV2 with TRBJ2-1; 11 bases line up with TRBD2. The CDR3 totals 14 residues. V shed 4 bases and J 7 bases; nucleotides not matched to a gene: 3. Germline V gene data show CDR1 as SNHLY and CDR2 as FYNNEI. Written as DNA, the CDR3 is TGTGCCAGCAGTGGACTAGCGGGGAGGAATGAGCAGTTCTTC. Translated: CASSGLAGRNEQFF.

The gene calls are TRBV14 and TRBJ2-7, with D unclear. This CDR3 has 13 amino acids. V lost 1 base, J lost 3 bases, and 7 bases lay in between. Germline values: CDR1 SGHDN, CDR2 FVKESK. The CDR3 sequence is CASSQGPVYEQYF. CDR3 DNA: TGTGCCAGCAGCCAAGGCCCGGTCTACGAGCAGTACTTC.

The rearrangement joins TRBV10-3 to TRBJ1-5, with 7 bases aligning to TRBD1. The ends lost 4 bases at V and 3 bases at J; junction bases unmatched: 3. CDR1 and CDR2 from the germline V gene are ENHRY and SYGVKD. The CDR3 consists of 14 residues. CDR3 in amino acids: CAISGGQSNQPQHF. In DNA form, the CDR3 reads TGTGCCATCAGTGGGGGACAGTCCAATCAGCCCCAGCATTTT.